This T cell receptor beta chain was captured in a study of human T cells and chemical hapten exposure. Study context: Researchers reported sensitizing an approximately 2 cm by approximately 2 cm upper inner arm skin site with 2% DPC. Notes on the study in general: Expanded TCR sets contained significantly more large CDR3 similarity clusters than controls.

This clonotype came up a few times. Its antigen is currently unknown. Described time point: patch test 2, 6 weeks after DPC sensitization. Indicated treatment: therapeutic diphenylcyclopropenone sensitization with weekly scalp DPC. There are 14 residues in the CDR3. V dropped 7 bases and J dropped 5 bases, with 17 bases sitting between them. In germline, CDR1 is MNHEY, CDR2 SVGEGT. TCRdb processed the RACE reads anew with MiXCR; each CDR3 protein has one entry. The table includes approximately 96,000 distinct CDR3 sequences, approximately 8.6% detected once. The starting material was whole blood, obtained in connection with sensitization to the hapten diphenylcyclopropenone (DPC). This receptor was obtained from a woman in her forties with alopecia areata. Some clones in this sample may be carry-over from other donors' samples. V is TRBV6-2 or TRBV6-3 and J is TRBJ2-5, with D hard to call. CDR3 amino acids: CASTLPGILETQYF. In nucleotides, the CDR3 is TGTGCCAGCACCCTACCTGGGATTTTGGAGACCCAGTACTTC.